This T cell receptor beta chain was retrieved from a study of cytomegalovirus exposure and HLA in healthy donors. PCR primers comprised 60 Vbeta and 13 Jbeta primers. Profiling relied on immunoSEQ multiplex PCR, and the TCRdb table lists in-frame clones only, not all of them. The data hold some 180,000 clones, with approximately 70% observed a single time. Study results and caveats: Listed as cytomegalovirus-associated were 150 or so TCR beta chains. It has been reported that TCR beta sequences accurately predicted the HLA-A and HLA-B alleles of most subjects. Across HLA loci, a later analysis found differing TCR association rates, with DRB1 most and HLA-C fewest. Clonal expansion, a later analysis showed, was greater in HLA-associated TCR beta chains than in equally common others.

Germline loops: CDR1 SEHNR, CDR2 FQNEAQ (reference sequence). There are 13 residues in the CDR3. The ends were cut back, 1 base at V and 6 bases at J, with 7 bases in the middle. Remarks on this clone: Its antigen remains unknown.

The chain employs TRBV7-9 and TRBJ2-1; D call uncertain. The sequence came from a woman aged 30 to 39 in good health and CMV-seronegative. Sequencing used PBMCs. In DNA form, the CDR3 reads TGTGCCAGCAGCTTAGGCTATGGCAATGAGCAGTTCTTC. Translated: CASSLGYGNEQFF. Variable domain in full (rest from reference TRBV7-9 and TRBJ2-1): DTGVSQNPRHKITKRGQNVTFRCDPISEHNRLYWYRQTLGQGPEFLTYFQNEAQLEKSRLLSDRFSAERPKGSFSTLEIQRTEQGDSAMYLCASSLGYGNEQFFGPGTRLTVL.